This T cell receptor (beta chain) was sequenced during a study of T cells in Graves' hyperthyroidism and ophthalmopathy. Overall study results and limits: Ophthalmopathy got predicted by the model a median roughly six months before its onset.

This clonotype has a handful of counts. Its matching antigen is unknown. Those patients with uncontrolled infection, other autoimmune disease, pregnancy or lactation were excluded. The diagnostic basis comprised clinical symptoms, serum thyroxine and TRAb, thyroid ultrasound and orbital computed tomography. The PBMCs studied were ones that came from 10 ml fresh peripheral blood. Germline CDR1 KGHSH, CDR2 LQKENI. V was cut by 3 bases and J by 1 base, with 12 bases left in between. The CDR3 is 16 residues long. RNA transcripts served as the template for amplifying TCR beta CDR3 regions. Using the HTBI primer set, a first-round RT-PCR was run on the TCR CDR3. A single record per CDR3 protein comes from TCRdb applying MiXCR to the multiplex PCR reads. The repertoire consists of over 400,000 distinct CDR3 sequences, with roughly 14% occurring once and the leading ten covering roughly 13%.

Sequencing was carried out using blood. The receptor's source is a man younger than 30 with Graves' ophthalmopathy. The chain has TRBV18 and TRBJ2-2; D unresolved. CDR3 sequence (DNA): TGTGCCAGCTCACCGCCACTTTTAGAGAACACCGGGGAGCTGTTTTTT. Its protein is CASSPPLLENTGELFF.